A selection of T cell receptor beta chains follows, all from one sample in a study of CD8 T cells in ankylosing spondylitis. TCRdb passed the 5' RACE reads through MiXCR, listing each CDR3 protein once. This table holds about 480,000 distinct CDR3 sequences, 17% found once. Material: blood, either unsorted or a sorted T cell fraction (not recorded which). Every receptor here comes from a male donor with ankylosing spondylitis. Both conserved end residues are part of each CDR3. A D gene is named only where the DNA matches it firmly. Some rows mark clone size as missing; the rest say once, few, many or name a class of expanded clone.

v_call	j_call	d_call	clone_size	cdr3_nt	cdr3_aa
TRBV5-6	TRBJ2-3	-	-	TGTGCCAGCAGTGATACGGGGCTCACAGATACGCAGTATTTT	CASSDTGLTDTQYF
TRBV7-9	TRBJ2-7	TRBD1	-	TGTGCCAGCACATTGGGACAGGGGGTGAACGAGCAGTACTTC	CASTLGQGVNEQYF
TRBV14	TRBJ2-1	TRBD2	few	TGTGCCAGCAGCCAAGGCCCCGGACTAGCGGGAGCCAATGAGCAGTTCTTC	CASSQGPGLAGANEQFF
TRBV3-1	TRBJ1-4	-	few	TGTGCCAGCAGCCAAGAACACAGTGGAAAACTGTTTTTT	CASSQEHSGKLFF
TRBV20-1	TRBJ2-7	TRBD2	few	TGCAGTGCTGTACAGCGGGGGGGCTCCTACGAGCAGTACTTC	CSAVQRGGSYEQYF
TRBV11-2	TRBJ2-1	TRBD2	few	TGTGCCAGCAGCTTACGGGCGGGAGGACTTAATATTTACAATGAGCAGTTCTTC	CASSLRAGGLNIYNEQFF
TRBV6-1	TRBJ2-1	TRBD2	few	TGTGCCAGAATGACTAGCGGGGGGAACCATGAGCAGTTCTTC	CARMTSGGNHEQFF
TRBV20-1	TRBJ1-1	TRBD1	few	TGCAGTGCCGCGACAGGGATTATCACTGAAGCTTTCTTT	CSAATGIITEAFF
TRBV4-3	TRBJ1-1	-	-	TGCGCCAGCAGCCAAGATGTTCGGTCGGTCACTGAAGCTTTCTTT	CASSQDVRSVTEAFF
TRBV12-3/TRBV12-4	TRBJ1-5	-	few	TGTGCCAGCAGTTTAACAAGGGACAATCAGCCCCAGCATTTT	CASSLTRDNQPQHF
TRBV20-1	TRBJ2-1	-	few	TGCAGTGAGGGCAGTTTGCTTGAGCAGTTCTTC	CSEGSLLEQFF
TRBV20-1	TRBJ1-1	TRBD1	few	TGCAGTGCCCCTCGGACAGGGGGTGAGAACACTGAAGCTTTCTTT	CSAPRTGGENTEAFF
TRBV7-3	TRBJ2-3	TRBD1	-	TGTGCCAGCAGCTCGCAGGGGGCTAGCACAGATACGCAGTATTTT	CASSSQGASTDTQYF
TRBV29-1	TRBJ2-1	TRBD2	few	TGCAGCGTTGACCCCGGGGGGATAGCCTATGGGTCCTACAATGAGCAGTTCTTC	CSVDPGGIAYGSYNEQFF
TRBV4-1	TRBJ2-4	-	few	TGCGCCAGCAGCCAACCTTTGGAGGGGTTAGCCAAAAACATTCAGTACTTC	CASSQPLEGLAKNIQYF